Below are 19 T cell receptor beta chains sequenced from a single sample in a study of cytomegalovirus exposure and HLA in healthy donors. Primers included in the PCR were 60 Vbeta and 13 Jbeta primers. The repertoire was sequenced with immunoSEQ multiplex PCR; TCRdb's copy has only in-frame clones and lacks some. This table holds about 180,000 clones, 80% found once. The sample consisted of PBMCs. These receptors were taken from a man between 35 and 55 years old in good health and CMV-seronegative.

The chain uses TRBV18 and TRBJ2-7, with TRBD2 identical over 10 bases. CDR1 and CDR2 from the germline V gene are KGHSH and LQKENI. This CDR3 has 15 residues. V gave up 6 bases and J gave up 3 bases; unmatched junction bases: 8. In nucleotides, the CDR3 is TGTGCCAGCTCTCCGCCTAGCGGGAGTAACTACGAGCAGTACTTC. Its translation is CASSPPSGSNYEQYF.

The rearrangement joins TRBV27 to TRBJ2-2, with 16 bases fitting TRBD2. Per the germline V gene, CDR1 is MNHEY and CDR2 is SMNVEV (reference sequence). Trimming removed 8 bases from V and 5 bases from J; junction bases left unmatched: 2. CDR3 length equals 15 residues. The CDR3: CASGTSGRGTGELFF. CDR3 nucleotide sequence: TGTGCCAGCGGGACTAGCGGGAGGGGGACCGGGGAGCTGTTTTTT.

CDR3 in amino acids: CASSPIAGLKETQYF. CDR3 DNA sequence: TGTGCCAGCAGCCCGATAGCGGGCCTGAAAGAGACCCAGTACTTC. The rearrangement links TRBV14 to TRBJ2-5; 7 positions agree with TRBD2. The CDR3 has 15 residues. V shed 4 bases, J shed 3 bases, and the junction held 8 bases outside the gene matches. The V gene's germline CDR1 is SGHDN and CDR2 FVKESK.

The J gene is TRBJ2-1, the V gene TRBV7-2, with 12 bases identical to TRBD2. This CDR3 has 18 amino acids. V was pared by 2 bases and J by 2 bases, with 7 bases of the junction left unmatched. Germline assignment: CDR1 SGHTA and CDR2 FQGNSA. The CDR3 loop is CASSLYSGTSGPYNEQFF. The CDR3 bases are TGTGCCAGCAGCTTATACTCCGGGACTAGCGGGCCCTACAATGAGCAGTTCTTC.

V usage is TRBV11-3 and J usage is TRBJ2-2, with a weak D call TRBD1 (7 bases). This CDR3 is built from 15 residues. Germline loops: CDR1 SGHNT, CDR2 YENEEA. Trimming shortened V by 4 bases and J by 4 bases, and 13 bases separated the two germline ends. This CDR3 reads CASSWQGGGTGELFF. DNA of the CDR3: TGTGCCAGCAGCTGGCAGGGGGGTGGCACCGGGGAGCTGTTTTTT.

The J gene is TRBJ2-7, the V gene TRBV9, with TRBD1 as a possible D gene (7 bases). Germline V CDR1 and CDR2: SGDLS, YYNGEE. This CDR3 has 15 residues. The V gene lost 4 bases and the J gene lost 0 bases, with 14 bases spanning the gap. CDR3 in amino acids: CASSPSGGGSYEQYF. The CDR3 region has the DNA TGTGCCAGCAGCCCCTCAGGGGGAGGCTCCTACGAGCAGTACTTC. Supplemented by reference TRBV9 and TRBJ2-7, the full variable domain reads DSGVTQTPKHLITATGQRVTLRCSPRSGDLSVYWYQQSLDQGLQFLIQYYNGEERAKGNILERFSAQQFPDLHSELNLSSLELGDSALYFCASSPSGGGSYEQYFGPGTRLTVT.

This sequence joins TRBV14 and TRBJ2-7; TRBD2 matches 9 bases. V lost 4 bases and J lost 0; bases outside the gene matches: 4. Per the germline V gene, CDR1 is SGHDN and CDR2 is FVKESK. This CDR3 is 15 amino acids long. CDR3 DNA: TGTGCCAGCAGCCCCCTAGCGGGGCGCTCCTACGAGCAGTACTTC. The encoded protein is CASSPLAGRSYEQYF.

The rearrangement uses TRBV10-1 and TRBJ2-1; the match to TRBD2 covers 7 bases. Per germline, CDR1 WNHNN and CDR2 SYGVQD (reference sequence). The trim removed 5 bases at V and 5 bases at J, leaving 3 bases unmatched. The CDR3 runs 13 residues. As DNA, the CDR3 is TGCGCCAGCAGTCCCCGGGGGGACAATGAGCAGTTCTTC. Encoded protein: CASSPRGDNEQFF.

This chain uses TRBV19 with TRBJ2-7; D may be TRBD1 (6 bases). CDR1 and CDR2 from the germline V gene are LNHDA and SQIVND (reference sequence). Deletions cut 4 bases from V and 2 bases from J, with 12 bases between. The CDR3 contains 14 residues. The CDR3 loop reads CASSRRDITYEQYF. CDR3 sequence (DNA): TGTGCCAGTAGTAGAAGGGACATTACCTACGAGCAGTACTTC.

This chain uses TRBV14 with TRBJ2-6, with D perhaps matching TRBD1 (5 bases). Per germline, CDR1 SGHDN and CDR2 FVKESK. V lost 2 bases to trimming and J lost 6 bases, with 11 bases between them. The CDR3 contains 15 residues. The chain's CDR3 is CASSQLKGAANVLTF. Written as DNA, the CDR3 is TGTGCCAGCAGCCAACTCAAAGGGGCGGCCAACGTCCTGACTTTC. Filled out from reference TRBV14 and TRBJ2-6, the complete variable domain reads EAGVTQFPSHSVIEKGQTVTLRCDPISGHDNLYWYRRVMGKEIKFLLHFVKESKQDESGMPNNRFLAERTGGTYSTLKVQPAELEDSGVYFCASSQLKGAANVLTFGAGSRLTVL.

The chain combines TRBV5-6 with TRBJ1-1; 7 nucleotides match TRBD1. V dropped 4 bases and J dropped 4; count of bases not matched to a gene: 10. Germline assignment: CDR1 SGHDT and CDR2 YYEEEE. CDR3 length equals 15 residues. CDR3 region: CASSRAGGGGTEAFF. The DNA for the CDR3 is TGTGCCAGCAGCCGAGCAGGGGGAGGCGGCACTGAAGCTTTCTTT.

The J gene is TRBJ2-2, the V gene TRBV12-5; D is uncertain. CDR1 is LGHNT and CDR2 is FRNRAP in the germline V gene. V shed 2 bases and J shed 7 bases, with 8 bases lying between them. CDR3 size: 13 residues. The CDR3 coding sequence is TGTGCTAGTGGTTTGACCAACGGCGGGGAGCTGTTTTTT. It is translated as CASGLTNGGELFF.

The chain carries TRBV4-3 and TRBJ1-3; D call uncertain. Trimming shortened V by 1 base and J by 2 bases, and 12 bases separated the two germline ends. CDR1 and CDR2 (germline): LGHNA, YSLEER. CDR3 length equals 16 residues. The CDR3 nucleotides read TGCGCCAGCAGCCAAGTGGTTCTAGGTGCTGGAAACACCATATATTTT. This gives the protein CASSQVVLGAGNTIYF.

The rearrangement joins TRBV5-1 to TRBJ1-2; TRBD1 matches 7 bases. Germline assignment: CDR1 SGHRS and CDR2 YFSETQ. J gave up 0 bases and V 1 base, and 6 bases lay outside the gene matches. The CDR3 runs to 16 residues. The CDR3 sequence is CASSLKYQGANYGYTF. The DNA for the CDR3 is TGCGCCAGCAGCTTGAAATACCAGGGGGCTAACTATGGCTACACCTTC.

The chain is built from TRBV4-1 and TRBJ2-4; TRBD2 agrees at 11 bases. In germline, CDR1 is MGHRA, CDR2 YSYEKL. This CDR3 region has 21 residues. Trimming took 0 bases from V and 0 from J; bases not matched to a gene: 13. CDR3 sequence: CASSQDLGIAGGLIAKNIQYF. CDR3 nucleotides: TGCGCCAGCAGCCAAGATCTCGGGATAGCGGGAGGGCTTATAGCCAAAAACATTCAGTACTTC.

The chain uses TRBV7-9 and TRBJ2-7, with D possibly matching TRBD1 (6 bases). V lost 1 base and J 4 bases, leaving 11 bases between the germline ends. The CDR3 is made up of 14 amino acids. The V gene's germline CDR1 is SEHNR and CDR2 FQNEAQ (reference sequence). CDR3 sequence (DNA): TGTGCCAGCAGCTTAGAGGGGACACAATACGAGCAGTACTTC. Protein sequence: CASSLEGTQYEQYF.

V usage is TRBV5-1 and J usage is TRBJ2-5, with D uncertain. The J call may be incorrect, as the DNA end agrees better with TRBJ2-7. This CDR3 is 14 amino acids long. Germline V CDR1 and CDR2: SGHRS, YFSETQ. CDR3 bases: TGCGCCAGCAGCTTGGGGCAGGTTACCTACGAGCAGTACTTC. Amino acid sequence: CASSLGQVTYEQYF.

The chain is built from TRBV30 and TRBJ2-1; D perhaps matches TRBD2 (8 bases). The CDR3 loop spans 13 amino acids. The V end lost 7 bases, the J end lost 7 bases, and 17 bases lay between the germline ends. Germline V gene data show CDR1 as GTSNPN and CDR2 as SVGIG (reference sequence). The CDR3 DNA reads as TGTGCCTCCTACAGGGGCGGGAGGAATGAGCAGTTCTTC. Protein product: CASYRGGRNEQFF. The entire variable domain, with the rest obtained from reference TRBV30 and TRBJ2-1, is as follows: SQTIHQWPATLVQPVGSPLSLECTVEGTSNPNLYWYRQAAGRGLQLLFYSVGIGQISSEVPQNLSASRPQDRQFILSSKKLLLSDSGFYLCASYRGGRNEQFFGPGTRLTVL.

The sample holds a few counts of this clone. The chain carries TRBV2 and TRBJ2-1, with D possibly matching TRBD2 (5 bases). Germline V lookup: CDR1 SNHLY, CDR2 FYNNEI. This CDR3 has 13 residues. V lost 7 bases and J 7 bases, leaving 14 bases between the germline ends. CDR3 nucleotide sequence: TGTGCCAGCATAGGGAGCTGGGGTAATGAGCAGTTCTTC. It translates to CASIGSWGNEQFF.